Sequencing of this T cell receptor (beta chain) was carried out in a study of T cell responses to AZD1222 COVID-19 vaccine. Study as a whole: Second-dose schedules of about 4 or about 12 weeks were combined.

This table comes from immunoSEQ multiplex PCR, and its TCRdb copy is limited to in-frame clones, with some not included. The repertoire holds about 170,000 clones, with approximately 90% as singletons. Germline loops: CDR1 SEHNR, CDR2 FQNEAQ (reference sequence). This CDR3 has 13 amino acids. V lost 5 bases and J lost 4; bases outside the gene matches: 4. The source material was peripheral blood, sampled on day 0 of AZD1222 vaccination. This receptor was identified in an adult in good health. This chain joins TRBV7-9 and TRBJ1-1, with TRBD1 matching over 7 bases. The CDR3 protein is CASSAAGGTEAFF. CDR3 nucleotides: TGTGCCAGCAGCGCCGCAGGGGGCACTGAAGCTTTCTTT.